This T cell receptor (beta chain) originates from a study of cytomegalovirus exposure and HLA in healthy donors. Points from the study as a whole: The classifier reportedly diagnosed cytomegalovirus status with high sensitivity and specificity.

The PCR made use of 60 Vbeta and 13 Jbeta primers. The authors' processing: Later work found 80 million to 85 million unique TCR beta chains, with approximately 12 million shared. TCRdb keeps only in-frame clones here, not all; method: immunoSEQ multiplex PCR. Clone size and the V and J calls come from that table; the DNA yielded D and trimming. This table holds around 88,000 clones, nearly 80% found once. Regarding this clone: Its cognate antigen is unknown.

The CDR3 runs 16 residues. V trimming: 5 bases; J trimming: 4 bases; junction bases outside the gene matches: 11. CDR1 is LNHNV and CDR2 is YYDKDF in the germline V gene (reference sequence). The source material was PBMCs. This TCR came from a middle-aged woman in good health and CMV-seropositive. V gene TRBV15 combines with J gene TRBJ2-1, with 7 positions matching TRBD2. The CDR3 loop reads CATSSGERDPYNEQFF. In nucleotides, the CDR3 is TGTGCCACCAGCTCCGGGGAGCGGGACCCATACAATGAGCAGTTCTTC.